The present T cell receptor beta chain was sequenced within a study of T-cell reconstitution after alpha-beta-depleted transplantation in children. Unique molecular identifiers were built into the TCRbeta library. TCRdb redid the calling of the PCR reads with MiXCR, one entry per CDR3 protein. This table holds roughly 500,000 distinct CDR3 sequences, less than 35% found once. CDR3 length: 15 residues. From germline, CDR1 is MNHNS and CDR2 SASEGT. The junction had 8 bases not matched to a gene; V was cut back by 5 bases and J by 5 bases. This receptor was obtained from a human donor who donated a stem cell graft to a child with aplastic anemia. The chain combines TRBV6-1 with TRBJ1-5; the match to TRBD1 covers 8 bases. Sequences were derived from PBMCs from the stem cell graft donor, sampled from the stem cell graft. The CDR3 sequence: CASSPGQARYQPQHF. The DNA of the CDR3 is TGTGCCAGCAGTCCGGGACAGGCCAGGTATCAGCCCCAGCATTTT.